This TCR beta chain derives from a study of vaccination and CD4 T cells after COVID-19. Overall study context: It was a median roughly 92 days after diagnosis, with a range of 35 to 161, that post-COVID samples were drawn.

Whole-study results and caveats: Apart from involving relatively few convalescent patients, the work omitted early post-infection timepoints. Of the reactive clones in convalescent patients, a median around 83% showed up only post-vaccination.

With 6 bases removed from V and 7 bases from J, the gap between germline ends came to 13 bases. The CDR3 is 13 amino acids. Germline CDR1 reads SNHLY; CDR2 reads FYNNEI. The Oncomine TCR Beta short-read assay was applied to DNA of cultured CD4+ T cells. TCRdb re-analysed the PCR reads in MiXCR, keeping a single row per CDR3 protein. Among approximately 18,000 distinct CDR3 sequences listed, over 50% were seen once. In this sample, this clonotype turned up a few times. Its antigen is not known. Treatment: roughly 11-day PBMC culture with coronavirus spike peptide pools or control peptides (ViraFEST assay). ViraFEST used peptide pools to expand antigen-specific T cells, then sequenced TCRs.

The chain uses TRBV2 and TRBJ1-5, with D uncertain. Sequencing was performed on CD4+ T cells from blood, cultured in vitro. The TCR comes from a human donor who had recovered from COVID-19. Here the CDR3 reads CASRDGGGQPQHF. DNA for the CDR3: TGTGCCAGCAGGGACGGCGGAGGGCAGCCCCAGCATTTT.